This T cell receptor (beta chain) was captured in a study of cytomegalovirus exposure and HLA in healthy donors. The CDR3 has 15 residues. The germline gives CDR1 SGDLS, CDR2 YYNGEE. Trimming pared 2 bases from V and 1 base from J, leaving 12 bases between. Amplification used 60 Vbeta primers and 13 Jbeta primers. Per the authors' pipeline: Some 9.9 million shared chains were among around 80 million unique TCR beta chains counted in a later analysis. Libraries were prepared by immunoSEQ multiplex PCR; TCRdb keeps only in-frame clonotypes and omits some of them. D and trimming come from the DNA, and the V and J calls and clone size come from that table. Counted here are approximately 88,000 clones, around 74% occurring once; the ten biggest clones make up under 8%.

The origin of this receptor is a man aged 50 to 59 in good health and CMV-seropositive. Sequencing was done on a sample of PBMCs. The gene calls are TRBV9 and TRBJ1-2; D is perhaps TRBD1 (6 bases). CDR3 in amino acids: CASSVAGTNNYGYTF. The CDR3 region has the DNA TGTGCCAGCAGCGTTGCCGGGACAAATAACTATGGCTACACCTTC. Together with reference TRBV9 and TRBJ1-2, the CDR3 gives the full variable domain: DSGVTQTPKHLITATGQRVTLRCSPRSGDLSVYWYQQSLDQGLQFLIQYYNGEERAKGNILERFSAQQFPDLHSELNLSSLELGDSALYFCASSVAGTNNYGYTFGSGTRLTVV.